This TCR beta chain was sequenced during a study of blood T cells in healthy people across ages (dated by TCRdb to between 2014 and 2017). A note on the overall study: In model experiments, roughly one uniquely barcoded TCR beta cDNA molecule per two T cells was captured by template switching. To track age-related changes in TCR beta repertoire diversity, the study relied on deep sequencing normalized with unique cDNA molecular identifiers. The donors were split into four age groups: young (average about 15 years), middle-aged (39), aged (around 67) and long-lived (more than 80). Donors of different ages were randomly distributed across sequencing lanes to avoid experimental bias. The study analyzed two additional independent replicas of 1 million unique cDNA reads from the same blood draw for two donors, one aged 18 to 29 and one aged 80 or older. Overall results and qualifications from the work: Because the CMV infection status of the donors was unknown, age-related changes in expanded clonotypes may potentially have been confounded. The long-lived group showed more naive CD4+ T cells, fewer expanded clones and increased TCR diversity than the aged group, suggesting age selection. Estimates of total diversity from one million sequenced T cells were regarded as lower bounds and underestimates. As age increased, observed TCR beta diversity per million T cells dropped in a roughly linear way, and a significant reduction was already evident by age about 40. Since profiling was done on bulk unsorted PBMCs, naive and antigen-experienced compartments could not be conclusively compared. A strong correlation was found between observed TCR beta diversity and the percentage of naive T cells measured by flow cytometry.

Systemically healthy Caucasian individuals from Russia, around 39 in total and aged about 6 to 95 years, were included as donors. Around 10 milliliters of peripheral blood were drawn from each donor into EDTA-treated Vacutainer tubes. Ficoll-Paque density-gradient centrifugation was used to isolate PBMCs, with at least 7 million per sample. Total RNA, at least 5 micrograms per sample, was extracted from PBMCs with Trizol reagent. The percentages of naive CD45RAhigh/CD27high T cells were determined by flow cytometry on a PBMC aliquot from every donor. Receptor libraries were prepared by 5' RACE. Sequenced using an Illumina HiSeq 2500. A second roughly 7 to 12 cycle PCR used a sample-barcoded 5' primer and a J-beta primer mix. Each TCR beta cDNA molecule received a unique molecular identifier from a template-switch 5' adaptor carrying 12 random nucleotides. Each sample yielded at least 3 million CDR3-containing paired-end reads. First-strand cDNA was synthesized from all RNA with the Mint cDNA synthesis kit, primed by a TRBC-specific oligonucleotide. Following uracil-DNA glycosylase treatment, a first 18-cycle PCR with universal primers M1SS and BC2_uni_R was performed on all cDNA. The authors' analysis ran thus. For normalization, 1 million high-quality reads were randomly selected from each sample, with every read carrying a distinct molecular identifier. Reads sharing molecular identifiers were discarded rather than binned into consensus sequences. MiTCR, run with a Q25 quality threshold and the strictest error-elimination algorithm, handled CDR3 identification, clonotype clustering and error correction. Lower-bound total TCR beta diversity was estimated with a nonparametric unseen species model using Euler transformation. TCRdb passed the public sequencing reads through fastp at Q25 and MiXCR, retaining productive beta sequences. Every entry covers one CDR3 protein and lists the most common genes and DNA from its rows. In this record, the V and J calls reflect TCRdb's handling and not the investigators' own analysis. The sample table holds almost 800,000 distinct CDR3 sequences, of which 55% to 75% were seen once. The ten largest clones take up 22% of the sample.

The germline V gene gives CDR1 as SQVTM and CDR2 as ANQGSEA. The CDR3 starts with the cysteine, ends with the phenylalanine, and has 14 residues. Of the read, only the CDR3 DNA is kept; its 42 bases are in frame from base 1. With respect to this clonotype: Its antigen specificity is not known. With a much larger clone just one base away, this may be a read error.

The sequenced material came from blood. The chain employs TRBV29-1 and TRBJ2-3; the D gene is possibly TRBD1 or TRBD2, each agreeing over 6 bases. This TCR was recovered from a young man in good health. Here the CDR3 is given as CSGEIEGGTDMQYF. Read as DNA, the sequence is TGCAGCGGAGAGATAGAGGGGGGCACAGATATGCAGTATTTT.